These 18 T cell receptor beta chains were all obtained from the same sample, sequenced in a study of shared clonotypes between healthy human individuals (dated by TCRdb to 2018 to 2020). The receptor library was made with the immunoSEQ multiplex PCR assay. TCRdb holds this immuneACCESS table with in-frame rearrangements only. Some clones are missing; in checked studies, unresolved V genes explain under half, and the rest has no known cause. The sample yields some 2.3 million clones; 80% to 95% were counted once. About 0.39% of the sample is held by the ten biggest clonotypes. The specimen sequenced was naive CD4+ T cells from PBMCs. What the cell subset or site label conveys for this sample: CD45RA+ positively selected. These receptors were obtained from a man aged 18 to 29 in good health. Some clones in this sample may be carry-over from other donors' samples.

The chain combines TRBV7-2 with TRBJ2-3; D possibly corresponds to TRBD2 (5 bases). The CDR3 is 15 residues long. The V gene's germline CDR1 is SGHTA and CDR2 FQGNSA. Between the trimmed V and J ends, which lost 2 bases and 6 bases, there was a span of 15 bases. Here the CDR3 DNA reads TGTGCCAGCAGCTTAATGAGTCTAACTAGGGATACGCAGTATTTT. Its translation is CASSLMSLTRDTQYF. The whole variable domain, remainder taken from reference TRBV7-2 and TRBJ2-3, is GAGVSQSPSNKVTEKGKDVELRCDPISGHTALYWYRQSLGQGLEFLIYFQGNSAPDKSGLPSDRFSAERTGGSVSTLTIQRTQQEDSAVYLCASSLMSLTRDTQYFGPGTRLTVL.

This clone was seen a few times. J is TRBJ1-5 and V is TRBV9; D is unclear. This CDR3 has 13 residues. V shed 4 bases and J shed 3 bases, with 8 bases lying between them. Germline V lookup: CDR1 SGDLS, CDR2 YYNGEE. This CDR3 is CASSKSNNQPQHF. The CDR3, as DNA: TGTGCCAGCAGCAAATCTAACAATCAGCCCCAGCATTTT. The whole variable domain, filled in from reference TRBV9 and TRBJ1-5, reads DSGVTQTPKHLITATGQRVTLRCSPRSGDLSVYWYQQSLDQGLQFLIQYYNGEERAKGNILERFSAQQFPDLHSELNLSSLELGDSALYFCASSKSNNQPQHFGDGTRLSIL.

V usage is TRBV30 and J usage is TRBJ2-7; 7 bases fit TRBD1. The V segment lost 0 bases and the J segment 2 bases; nucleotides outside the gene matches: 7. CDR1 is GTSNPN, CDR2 SVGIG, per germline (reference sequence). CDR3 size: 15 residues. CDR3 in DNA: TGTGCCTGGAGTGTATCGTACAGGGGTCCCTACGAGCAGTACTTC. This sequence encodes CAWSVSYRGPYEQYF.

For the CDR3, the DNA is TGTGCCAGCATAACCGGGACAGGGAAGGCTAATGAGCAGTTCTTC. Translation gives CASITGTGKANEQFF. The chain employs TRBV19 and TRBJ2-1, with 9 bases identical to TRBD1. Germline-derived CDR1 and CDR2 are LNHDA and SQIVND (reference sequence). The V gene end was trimmed by 9 bases and the J gene end by 7 bases; junction bases not matched to a gene: 13. The CDR3 consists of 15 residues.

The V call is TRBV11-2, the J call TRBJ1-1, with D possibly matching TRBD1 (5 bases). The V and J ends lost 1 base and 1 base respectively, with 10 bases between them. This CDR3 has 15 amino acids. Germline-derived CDR1 and CDR2 are SGHAT and FQNNGV. The CDR3 here is CASSLARAKNTEAFF. DNA for the CDR3: TGTGCCAGCAGCTTAGCCAGGGCCAAGAACACTGAAGCTTTCTTT.

The chain links TRBV11-2 to TRBJ2-7; tentatively, D is TRBD2 (5 bases). The V and J ends lost 5 bases and 1 base respectively, with 15 bases between them. Germline-derived CDR1 and CDR2 are SGHAT and FQNNGV. This CDR3 spans 15 amino acids. CDR3 DNA sequence: TGTGCCAGCAGCCGCCCCGGGAAAAATTCCTACGAGCAGTACTTC. This gives the protein CASSRPGKNSYEQYF.

This clone was seen only a few times. The sample holds other DNA sequences that translate to the same CDR3. This rearrangement joins TRBV19 to TRBJ1-5, with D tentatively TRBD1 (6 bases). Germline-derived CDR1 and CDR2 are LNHDA and SQIVND (reference sequence). The V end lost 3 bases, the J end lost 6 bases, and 9 bases lay between the germline ends. This CDR3 region has 13 residues. DNA of the CDR3: TGTGCCAGTAGTATCCAAGGGGGTCAGCCCCAGCATTTT. It encodes CASSIQGGQPQHF.

V and J are TRBV5-6 and TRBJ2-1; D may be TRBD1 or TRBD2 (6 bases each). The CDR3 runs 14 residues. Looked up from germline, CDR1 is SGHDT and CDR2 is YYEEEE. V lost 1 base to trimming and J lost 6 bases, with 11 bases between them. CDR3 loop: CASSLIGGGNEQFF. CDR3 DNA: TGTGCCAGCAGCTTGATCGGAGGGGGCAATGAGCAGTTCTTC.

The J gene is TRBJ2-3, the V gene TRBV18; TRBD1 matches at 9 bases. Germline V gene sequence: CDR1 KGHSH, CDR2 LQKENI. The CDR3 has 16 residues. J was trimmed by 7 bases and V by 2 bases; bases with no gene match: 10. The CDR3 is CASSPNPGTGSNTQYF. DNA of the CDR3: TGTGCCAGCTCACCAAATCCCGGGACAGGGTCAAATACGCAGTATTTT. The whole variable domain, filled in from reference TRBV18 and TRBJ2-3, reads NAGVMQNPRHLVRRRGQEARLRCSPMKGHSHVYWYRQLPEEGLKFMVYLQKENIIDESGMPKERFSAEFPKEGPSILRIQQVVRGDSAAYFCASSPNPGTGSNTQYFGPGTRLTVL.

In DNA, the CDR3 is TGTGCCAGCTCTGGGACTAGCGGGATGCTCTACAATGAGCAGTTCTTC. Protein: CASSGTSGMLYNEQFF. V and J are TRBV14 and TRBJ2-1; 13 bases are a match to TRBD2. Per germline, CDR1 SGHDN and CDR2 FVKESK. The CDR3 length is 16 residues. J lost 3 bases, V lost 8 bases, and 7 bases had no gene match.

The J gene is TRBJ1-1, the V gene TRBV27; no clear D. Trimming took off 6 bases at V and 5 bases at J, with 16 bases between the two ends. The CDR3 is made up of 14 amino acids. Germline V gene sequence: CDR1 MNHEY, CDR2 SMNVEV (reference sequence). In DNA, the CDR3 is TGTGCCAGCAGCTTAAAACCCGGTTTAACTGAAGCTTTCTTT. Amino acids: CASSLKPGLTEAFF.

The chain uses TRBV5-5 and TRBJ2-7; TRBD2 matches at 12 bases. The junction had 7 bases not matched to a gene; V was cut back by 4 bases and J by 5 bases. The CDR3 runs to 15 residues. Germline V CDR1 and CDR2: SGHKS, YYEKEE (reference sequence). The CDR3 DNA reads TGTGCCAGCAGCCATTGGACTAGCGGGAACCACGAGCAGTACTTC. This codes for CASSHWTSGNHEQYF.

The rearrangement uses TRBV7-2 and TRBJ2-2; D is uncertain. Germline CDR1 is SGHTA and CDR2 is FQGNSA. CDR3 length: 18 amino acids. The V end was cut by 5 bases, the J end by 1 base, with 20 bases between. CDR3: CASSPLMGGIKNTGELFF. The CDR3 nucleotides read TGTGCCAGCAGCCCCCTCATGGGCGGAATCAAGAACACCGGGGAGCTGTTTTTT. The full variable domain, in which reference TRBV7-2 and TRBJ2-2 provide the parts outside the CDR3, is GAGVSQSPSNKVTEKGKDVELRCDPISGHTALYWYRQSLGQGLEFLIYFQGNSAPDKSGLPSDRFSAERTGGSVSTLTIQRTQQEDSAVYLCASSPLMGGIKNTGELFFGEGSRLTVL.

The rearrangement uses TRBV19 and TRBJ2-5, with 11 bases identical to TRBD1. This CDR3 comprises 12 residues. Germline V gives CDR1 LNHDA, CDR2 SQIVND (reference sequence). Trimming at V came to 11 bases and at J to 1 base, leaving 0 bases not matched to a gene. Here the CDR3 reads CAGTGGQETQYF. CDR3 DNA: TGTGCCGGGACAGGGGGCCAAGAGACCCAGTACTTC.

The rearrangement links TRBV2 to TRBJ2-3; 9 nucleotides match TRBD2. Per germline, CDR1 SNHLY and CDR2 FYNNEI. The CDR3 loop spans 15 amino acids. The V segment lost 7 bases and the J segment 6 bases; nucleotides outside the gene matches: 11. CDR3 sequence reads: CASTSTGLAYDTQYF. CDR3 DNA: TGTGCCAGCACCTCGACGGGACTAGCCTATGATACGCAGTATTTT.

This clone was seen only once. The chain uses TRBV5-4 and TRBJ2-2, with D tentatively TRBD1 or TRBD2 (5 bases each). This CDR3 is 15 amino acids long. CDR1 is SGHNT, CDR2 YYREEE, per germline (reference sequence). Trimming shortened V by 4 bases and J by 0 bases, and 10 bases separated the two germline ends. In DNA, the CDR3 is TGTGCCAGCAGCGGGGGTATTTCGAACACCGGGGAGCTGTTTTTT. Its protein product is CASSGGISNTGELFF.

The count of this clone is one. This rearrangement joins TRBV4-1 to TRBJ2-1; TRBD1 matches 10 bases. CDR3 size: 14 residues. Germline V lookup: CDR1 MGHRA, CDR2 YSYEKL. V dropped 3 bases and J dropped 4; count of bases not matched to a gene: 0. The CDR3 sequence: CASSQGQGYNEQFF. The CDR3 DNA sequence: TGCGCCAGCAGCCAGGGACAGGGGTACAATGAGCAGTTCTTC.

The rearrangement links TRBV27 to TRBJ2-3; 8 bases are a match to TRBD2. Trimming cost V 8 bases and J 3 bases; bases outside gene matches: 7. The CDR3 has 14 amino acids. The germline gives CDR1 MNHEY, CDR2 SMNVEV (reference sequence). The CDR3 coding sequence is TGTGCCAGCGGAGCGGGAGTCGAGACAGATACGCAGTATTTT. Residues: CASGAGVETDTQYF.